The T cell receptor beta chain under discussion was sequenced for a study of T-cell memory formation after mild COVID-19. Study-level background: Clusters were largely donor specific.

cDNA libraries for TCR alpha and TCR beta, carrying sample barcodes and UMIs, came from 5'RACE with constant-segment primers. TCRdb re-called the 5' RACE reads with MiXCR, one entry per CDR3 protein. The sample lists around 250,000 distinct CDR3 sequences, around 16% seen once, with more than 20% in the top ten. There are 14 residues in the CDR3. The germline V gene has CDR1 SGHVS and CDR2 FNYEAQ. V lost 3 bases and J 4 bases, leaving 11 bases between the germline ends. Input material: PBMCs or a T cell subset sorted from them (not recorded which). This TCR came from a man aged 18 to 29 who had mild COVID-19 (a few samples of this study predate the infection). Cell type and time point are not known. V gene TRBV7-6 combines with J gene TRBJ2-3; D may match TRBD1 or TRBD2 (6 bases each). CDR3 sequence (DNA): TGTGCCAGCAGCTTTGGGGGGCGCTCAGATACGCAGTATTTT. This gives the protein CASSFGGRSDTQYF.